This T cell receptor beta chain derives from a study of T-cell memory formation after mild COVID-19. Notes on the study in general: A second wave of clones peaked on day 37, and their SARS-CoV-2 specificity went unconfirmed.

This clonotype was observed a handful of times. Its antigen is unknown. TCRdb reprocessed the 5' RACE reads with MiXCR, giving one entry per CDR3 protein. The table records about 500,000 distinct CDR3 sequences, roughly 20% of them present only once. The source material was PBMCs or a T cell subset sorted from them (not recorded which). The receptor comes from an adult woman who had mild COVID-19 (a few samples of this study predate the infection). Cell type and time point are not known.

CDR3: CASSRDTGGNQPQHF. The CDR3 DNA sequence: TGTGCCAGCAGTCGGGACACCGGTGGAAATCAGCCCCAGCATTTT. The chain couples TRBV2 to TRBJ1-5; D perhaps matches TRBD1 (6 bases). The V and J ends lost 5 bases and 4 bases respectively, with 15 bases between them. The CDR3 contains 15 residues. Germline values: CDR1 SNHLY, CDR2 FYNNEI.